These 29 T cell receptor beta chains came from one sample sequenced in a study of read filtering for tumor transcriptome and immune sequencing. This library used 300 to 500 ng RNA and molecular barcoded adaptors spanning alpha/delta and beta/gamma chains. MiXCR, applied by TCRdb to the reads, yields one record per CDR3 protein. Among around 130,000 distinct CDR3 sequences, less than 15% were seen once, and the ten largest hold under 9%. Source material: a population of CD138-negative cells sorted from bone marrow. The source of these receptors is a donor at least 40 years old with multiple myeloma.

This clonotype has a single count. A single base separates this from a much larger clone, so it may be a read error. The V call is TRBV29-1, the J call TRBJ2-2; 7 nucleotides agree with TRBD2. Germline loops: CDR1 SQVTM, CDR2 ANQGSEA. Trimming cost V 8 bases and J 6 bases; bases outside gene matches: 12. The length of the CDR3 is 14 residues. CDR3 protein: CSRHREEEAGELFF. DNA of the CDR3: TGCAGCCGTCACCGGGAGGAAGAGGCCGGGGAGCTGTTTTTT.

To note about this clonotype: Given a much more abundant clone one base away, this may be a read error. V usage is TRBV9 and J usage is TRBJ2-2, with D possibly TRBD2 on 5 matching bases. In germline, CDR1 is SGDLS, CDR2 YYNGEE. The CDR3 totals 15 residues. CDR3 residues: CASSANSANTGEQFF. CDR3 sequence (DNA): TGTGCCAGCAGCGCCAATAGCGCGAACACCGGGGAGCAGTTTTTT. Supplemented by reference TRBV9 and TRBJ2-2, the full variable domain reads DSGVTQTPKHLITATGQRVTLRCSPRSGDLSVYWYQQSLDQGLQFLIQYYNGEERAKGNILERFSAQQFPDLHSELNLSSLELGDSALYFCASSANSANTGEQFFGEGSRLTVL.

This clonotype was detected only a few times. This rearrangement joins TRBV10-3 to TRBJ2-7, with D possibly TRBD2 on 5 matching bases. This CDR3 is 13 amino acids long. Germline values: CDR1 ENHRY, CDR2 SYGVKD. Trimming left V 5 bases short and J 0 bases short, with 8 bases between. CDR3 residues: CAISRENSYEQYF. The CDR3 bases are TGTGCCATCAGTCGGGAAAACTCCTACGAGCAGTACTTC.

This clonotype was seen ten or more times. This rearrangement joins TRBV14 to TRBJ2-1, with 10 bases matching TRBD1. This CDR3 has 14 residues. V was pared by 4 bases and J by 3 bases, with 0 bases of the junction left unmatched. Per germline, CDR1 SGHDN and CDR2 FVKESK. The CDR3, as DNA: TGTGCCAGCAGCCGGGACAGGGGCTACAATGAGCAGTTCTTC. Amino acid sequence: CASSRDRGYNEQFF.

The chain carries TRBV18 and TRBJ2-2; D tentatively reads TRBD1 or TRBD2 (6 bases each). The length of the CDR3 is 16 residues. V was pared by 4 bases and J by 1 base, with 13 bases between. In germline, CDR1 is KGHSH, CDR2 LQKENI. In DNA, the CDR3 is TGTGCCAGCTCACTCGGGGGCAGGATGAACACCGGGGAGCTGTTTTTT. This gives the protein CASSLGGRMNTGELFF.

This clonotype came up many times. The V call is TRBV2, the J call TRBJ2-1, with 10 bases that match TRBD2. Trimming at V came to 3 bases and at J to 1 base, leaving 6 bases not matched to a gene. Looked up from germline, CDR1 is SNHLY and CDR2 is FYNNEI. The CDR3 contains 17 residues. In nucleotides, the CDR3 is TGTGCCAGCAGTGAGTTCCCTAGCGGGGGTTCCTACAATGAGCAGTTCTTC. Its protein is CASSEFPSGGSYNEQFF.

The V gene is TRBV20-1, the J gene TRBJ2-2; 10 bases are shared with TRBD2. V shed 4 bases, J shed 6 bases, and the junction held 8 bases outside the gene matches. The germline gives CDR1 DFQATT, CDR2 SNEGSKA (reference sequence). There are 15 residues in the CDR3. The CDR3 DNA reads TGCAGTGCTATCCAAGCGGGAGGGGGTTCCGGGGAGCTGTTTTTT. The encoded protein is CSAIQAGGGSGELFF.

About this clonotype: A read error may explain this, as a much larger clone is one base away. J is TRBJ2-7 and V is TRBV2; D uncertain. In germline, CDR1 is SNHLY, CDR2 FYNNEI. There are 12 residues in the CDR3. The CDR3 sequence: CASSHPSYVQYF. The CDR3 nucleotides are TGTGCCAGCAGCCACCCCTCCTACGTGCAGTACTTC.

CDR3 nucleotides: TGTGCCAGCAGCTTGGACGGGACTACCTCCTACAATGAGCAGTTCTTC. As protein: CASSLDGTTSYNEQFF. The chain recombines TRBV5-4 with TRBJ2-1; 7 bases align to TRBD2. J gave up 0 bases and V 0 bases, and 3 bases lay outside the gene matches. The CDR3 contains 16 residues. CDR1 is SGHNT and CDR2 is YYREEE in the germline V gene (reference sequence).

Many counts were recorded for this clonotype. This CDR3 is CASSYPAGTGLLNTEAFF. In DNA, the CDR3 is TGTGCCAGCAGTTACCCCGCCGGGACAGGGCTATTGAACACTGAAGCTTTCTTT. V usage is TRBV6-2 or TRBV6-3 and J usage is TRBJ1-1, with 9 positions matching TRBD1. Germline V gives CDR1 MNHEY, CDR2 SVGEGT. The CDR3 contains 18 residues. The junction had 10 bases not matched to a gene; V was cut back by 2 bases and J by 0 bases.

This clonotype came up a few times. This chain connects TRBV19 to TRBJ1-5; D is unclear. The CDR3 extends over 16 amino acids. Germline-derived CDR1 and CDR2 are LNHDA and SQIVND (reference sequence). V was clipped by 1 base and J by 0 bases, with 10 bases between them. The CDR3 DNA reads TGTGCCAGTAGTATAGGAGAAGATTATAGCAATCAGCCCCAGCATTTT. Encoded protein: CASSIGEDYSNQPQHF. The entire variable domain, with the rest obtained from reference TRBV19 and TRBJ1-5, is as follows: DGGITQSPKYLFRKEGQNVTLSCEQNLNHDAMYWYRQDPGQGLRLIYYSQIVNDFQKGDIAEGYSVSREKKESFPLTVTSAQKNPTAFYLCASSIGEDYSNQPQHFGDGTRLSIL.

This clonotype was detected many times. This rearrangement joins TRBV12-3 or TRBV12-4 to TRBJ2-7; 8 bases fit TRBD2. The V segment lost 6 bases and the J segment 0 bases; nucleotides outside the gene matches: 7. The CDR3 extends over 15 amino acids. CDR3 bases: TGTGCCAGCAGATACAGCGGGAGTCGCTCCTACGAGCAGTACTTC. Translated: CASRYSGSRSYEQYF.

This clonotype showed up many times. CDR3 residues: CASSSGGGLQPQHF. CDR3 bases: TGTGCCAGCAGTTCAGGGGGGGGCTTGCAGCCCCAGCATTTT. The rearrangement uses TRBV7-2 and TRBJ1-5; 7 bases map to TRBD1. The CDR3 has 14 amino acids. Per the germline V gene, CDR1 is SGHTA and CDR2 is FQGNSA. J was trimmed by 7 bases and V by 6 bases; bases with no gene match: 9.

This clonotype appeared many times. The V and J genes are TRBV20-1 and TRBJ2-3, with TRBD2 identical over 9 bases. CDR3 length equals 14 residues. V trimming: 6 bases; J trimming: 5 bases; junction bases outside the gene matches: 9. Germline CDR1 DFQATT, CDR2 SNEGSKA (reference sequence). The CDR3 spells CSAIAGAAVDTQYF. CDR3 DNA: TGCAGTGCAATAGCGGGAGCGGCGGTAGATACGCAGTATTTT.

The table lists this clonotype with many counts. The chain links TRBV28 to TRBJ2-3, with a weak D call TRBD2 (5 bases). The length of the CDR3 is 15 residues. V was clipped by 1 base and J by 4 bases, with 12 bases between them. CDR1 and CDR2 from the germline V gene are MDHEN and SYDVKM. CDR3 in DNA: TGTGCCAGCAGTTTATTACTAGAGAGTCCAGATACGCAGTATTTT. It yields the protein CASSLLLESPDTQYF. Supplemented by reference TRBV28 and TRBJ2-3, the full variable domain reads DVKVTQSSRYLVKRTGEKVFLECVQDMDHENMFWYRQDPGLGLRLIYFSYDVKMKEKGDIPEGYSVSREKKERFSLILESASTNQTSMYLCASSLLLESPDTQYFGPGTRLTVL.

This clonotype was observed many times. The chain has TRBV6-2 or TRBV6-3 and TRBJ2-7; TRBD1 is a possible D gene (6 bases). In germline, CDR1 is MNHEY, CDR2 SVGEGT. The CDR3 is made up of 17 amino acids. Between the trimmed V and J ends, which lost 2 bases and 4 bases, there was a span of 21 bases. The CDR3 DNA follows: TGTGCCAGCAGTTACACCCCCGACAGGTGGGTGTTGTACGAGCAGTACTTC. It encodes CASSYTPDRWVLYEQYF.

This clonotype was detected ten times or more. The chain combines TRBV7-2 with TRBJ2-2; D is unclear. V was trimmed by 2 bases and J by 6 bases, leaving 7 bases between them. Per the germline V gene, CDR1 is SGHTA and CDR2 is FQGNSA. The CDR3 is 13 residues long. In DNA, the CDR3 is TGTGCCAGCAGCTTATCTAACGCCGGGGAGCTGTTTTTT. Protein: CASSLSNAGELFF.

As to this clonotype: A much larger clone is a single base away; this may be a read error. CDR3 sequence (DNA): TGCGGCGTTGACGGAGGGCCTTACCAAGAGACCCAGTACTTC. Protein sequence: CGVDGGPYQETQYF. The V and J genes are TRBV29-1 and TRBJ2-5; a possible D gene is TRBD2 (6 bases). The CDR3 loop spans 14 amino acids. Looked up from germline, CDR1 is SQVTM and CDR2 is ANQGSEA. Combining the CDR3 with reference TRBV29-1 and TRBJ2-5 gives the whole variable domain SAVISQKPSRDICQRGTSLTIQCQVDSQVTMMFWYRQQPGQSLTLIATANQGSEATYESGFVIDKFPISRPNLTFSTLTVSNMSPEDSSIYLCGVDGGPYQETQYFGPGTRLLVL.

The rearrangement joins TRBV2 to TRBJ2-1; D may be TRBD1 (6 bases). This CDR3 is 13 amino acids long. V was clipped by 5 bases and J by 7 bases, with 12 bases between them. Germline V gene lookup returns CDR1 SNHLY and CDR2 FYNNEI. DNA of the CDR3: TGTGCCAGCAGTAGGGGCAGGGGAAATGAGCAGTTCTTC. Amino acids: CASSRGRGNEQFF.

Regarding this clonotype: A far larger clone differs by one base, so this is likely a read error. This chain connects TRBV7-9 to TRBJ2-5; 9 nucleotides match TRBD1. The CDR3 extends over 15 amino acids. The germline gives CDR1 SEHNR, CDR2 FQNEAQ (reference sequence). The V and J ends lost 2 bases and 5 bases, in that order; junction bases with no gene match: 6. The CDR3 loop reads CASSLRTGAWETQYF. As DNA, the CDR3 is TGTGCCAGCAGCTTAAGGACAGGGGCATGGGAGACCCAGTACTTC. Full variable domain (rest looked up from reference TRBV7-9 and TRBJ2-5): DTGVSQNPRHKITKRGQNVTFRCDPISEHNRLYWYRQTLGQGPEFLTYFQNEAQLEKSRLLSDRFSAERPKGSFSTLEIQRTEQGDSAMYLCASSLRTGAWETQYFGPGTRLLVL.

This clonotype was observed a handful of times. A clone one base away is much larger, so this may be a read error. The chain joins TRBV12-3 or TRBV12-4 to TRBJ2-1; D remains unclear. The CDR3 is 15 amino acids. DNA for the CDR3: TGTGCCAGCAGTTTGCTAAGGAGCTCCTACGATGAGCAGTTCTTC. Translating it yields CASSLLRSSYDEQFF.

This clonotype was seen at least ten times. V is TRBV4-3 and J is TRBJ2-5; the D gene is possibly TRBD2 (5 bases). This CDR3 contains 14 residues. Germline V gene data show CDR1 as LGHNA and CDR2 as YSLEER. Trimming left V 0 bases short and J 1 base short, with 6 bases between. CDR3 coding DNA: TGCGCCAGCAGCCAAGATGGACTCCAAGAGACCCAGTACTTC. Translated, it gives CASSQDGLQETQYF.

In this sample, this clonotype turned up many times. The chain has TRBV30 and TRBJ2-1, with unresolved D. Trimming removed 1 base at V and 5 bases at J, with 12 bases between. The CDR3 totals 14 residues. CDR1 and CDR2 (germline): GTSNPN, SVGIG (reference sequence). For the CDR3, the DNA is TGTGCCTGGAGTGGATTGGGCCTACACAATGAGCAGTTCTTC. Translation: CAWSGLGLHNEQFF.

This clonotype was detected ten times or more. This chain connects TRBV19 to TRBJ1-2, with D possibly TRBD1 on 5 matching bases. Between the trimmed V and J ends, which lost 6 bases and 3 bases, there was a span of 23 bases. Germline CDR1 reads LNHDA; CDR2 reads SQIVND (reference sequence). CDR3 length: 17 residues. CDR3 residues: CASRSTGKLASHYGYTF. The CDR3 DNA reads as TGTGCCAGTAGGAGTACAGGAAAGTTGGCCTCTCACTATGGCTACACCTTC.

This clonotype was counted only a few times. The chain joins TRBV7-3 to TRBJ2-5, with 15 nucleotides matching TRBD2. Losses at the gene ends were 0 bases for V and 5 bases for J; bases not matched to a gene: 7. Per germline, CDR1 SGHTA and CDR2 FQGTGA. The CDR3 has 18 residues. CDR3 nucleotides: TGTGCCAGCAGCTTAACCGGGACTAGCGGGAGGTCGCGGGAGACCCAGTACTTC. Amino acid sequence: CASSLTGTSGRSRETQYF.

Comments on this clonotype: This may arise from a read error, as a much more abundant clone is one base away. The conserved closing phenylalanine or tryptophan is absent in this CDR3, likely reflecting a read error. This sequence joins TRBV29-1 and TRBJ2-4, with 10 bases fitting TRBD2. The CDR3 spans 19 residues. The germline V gene encodes CDR1 SQVTM and CDR2 ANQGSEA. V lost 5 bases, J lost 1 base, and 17 bases stayed unmatched. The DNA of the CDR3 is TGCAGCGTTCGCTCAGGTGCTAGCGGGGGTCCGGCCGCCAAAAACATTCAGTACCTC. As protein: CSVRSGASGGPAAKNIQYL.

As regards this clonotype: A much larger clone lies one base from this, so it may be a read error. The rearrangement uses TRBV6-5 and TRBJ2-2; D is possibly TRBD2 (5 bases). The germline V gene has CDR1 MNHEY and CDR2 SVGAGI. The CDR3 loop spans 13 amino acids. The CDR3 DNA reads as TGTGCCAGCAGATCCCAGAACACCGGGGAGCTGATTTTT. It translates to CASRSQNTGELIF.

With regard to this clonotype: A read error may account for a junction end that differs from germline. The CDR3 region is CSVSPGSGGEAQYF. CDR3 sequence (DNA): TGCAGCGTTTCCCCGGGGAGTGGAGGAGAGGCCCAGTACTTC. The J gene is TRBJ2-5, the V gene TRBV29-1, with D possibly matching TRBD2 (5 bases). The CDR3 covers 14 residues. Germline values: CDR1 SQVTM, CDR2 ANQGSEA. Full variable domain (remainder filled in from reference TRBV29-1 and TRBJ2-5): SAVISQKPSRDICQRGTSLTIQCQVDSQVTMMFWYRQQPGQSLTLIATANQGSEATYESGFVIDKFPISRPNLTFSTLTVSNMSPEDSSIYLCSVSPGSGGEAQYFGPGTRLLVL.

This clonotype was counted ten times or more. The chain combines TRBV7-2 with TRBJ2-3, with D possibly being TRBD1 (6 bases). Germline loops: CDR1 SGHTA, CDR2 FQGNSA. The CDR3 has 15 amino acids. Trimming cost V 0 bases and J 6 bases, with 13 bases left between them. The CDR3: CASSLAARGYDTQYF. The DNA of the CDR3 is TGTGCCAGCAGCTTAGCGGCCAGGGGATACGATACGCAGTATTTT.